This T cell receptor beta chain originates from a study of cytomegalovirus exposure and HLA in healthy donors. Germline values: CDR1 MDHEN, CDR2 SYDVKM. This CDR3 comprises 10 residues. About this clone: Mismatch with germline at one junction end may stem from a read error.

The PCR used 60 Vbeta and 13 Jbeta primers. This table comes from immunoSEQ multiplex PCR, and its TCRdb copy is limited to in-frame clones, with some not included. The sample consists of over 100,000 clones, approximately 72% of them appearing once. This chain links TRBV28 with TRBJ1-2; no clear D. This sequence was found in a man younger than 30 in good health and CMV-seronegative. Source material: PBMCs. Here the CDR3 DNA reads TGTGCCAGCGGAGTTTATGGCTACCCCTTC. It is translated as CASGVYGYPF.